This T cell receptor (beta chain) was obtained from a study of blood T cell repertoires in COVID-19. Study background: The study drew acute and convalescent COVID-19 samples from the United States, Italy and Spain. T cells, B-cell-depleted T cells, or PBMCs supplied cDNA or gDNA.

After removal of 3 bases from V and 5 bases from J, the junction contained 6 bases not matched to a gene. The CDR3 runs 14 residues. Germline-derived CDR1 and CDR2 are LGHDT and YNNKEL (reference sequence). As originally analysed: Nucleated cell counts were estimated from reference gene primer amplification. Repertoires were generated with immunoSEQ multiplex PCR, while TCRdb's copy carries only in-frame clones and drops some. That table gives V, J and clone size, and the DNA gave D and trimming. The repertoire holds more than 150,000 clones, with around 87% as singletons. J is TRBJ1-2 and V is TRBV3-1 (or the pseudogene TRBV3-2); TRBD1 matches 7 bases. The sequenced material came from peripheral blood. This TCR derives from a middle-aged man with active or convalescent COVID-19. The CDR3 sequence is CASSHEGARYGYTF. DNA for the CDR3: TGTGCCAGCAGCCATGAGGGGGCGCGTTATGGCTACACCTTC.